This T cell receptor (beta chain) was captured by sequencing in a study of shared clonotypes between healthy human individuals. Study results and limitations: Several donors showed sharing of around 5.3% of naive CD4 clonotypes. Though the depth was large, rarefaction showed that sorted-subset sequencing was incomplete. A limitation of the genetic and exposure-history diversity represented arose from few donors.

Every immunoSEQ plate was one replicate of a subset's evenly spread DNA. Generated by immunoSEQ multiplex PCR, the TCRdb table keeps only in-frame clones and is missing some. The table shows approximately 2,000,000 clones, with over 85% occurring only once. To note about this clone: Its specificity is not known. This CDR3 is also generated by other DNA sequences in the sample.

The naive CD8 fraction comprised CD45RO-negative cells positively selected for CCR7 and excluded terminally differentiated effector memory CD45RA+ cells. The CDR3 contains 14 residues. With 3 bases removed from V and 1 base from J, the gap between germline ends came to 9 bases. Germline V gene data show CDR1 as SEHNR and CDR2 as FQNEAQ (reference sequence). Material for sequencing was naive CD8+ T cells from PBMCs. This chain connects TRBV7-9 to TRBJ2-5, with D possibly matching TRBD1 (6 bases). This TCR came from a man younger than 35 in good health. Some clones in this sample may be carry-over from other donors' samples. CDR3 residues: CASSLDRSQETQYF. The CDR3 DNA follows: TGTGCCAGCAGCTTGGACAGATCCCAAGAGACCCAGTACTTC. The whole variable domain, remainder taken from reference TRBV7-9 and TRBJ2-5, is DTGVSQNPRHKITKRGQNVTFRCDPISEHNRLYWYRQTLGQGPEFLTYFQNEAQLEKSRLLSDRFSAERPKGSFSTLEIQRTEQGDSAMYLCASSLDRSQETQYFGPGTRLLVL.